The 9 T cell receptor beta chains given below trace back to one sample, sequenced in a study of PD-1 blockade in classical Hodgkin lymphoma. With no exception, relapse followed autologous stem cell transplantation in all patients, and brentuximab vedotin exposure varied. Sequencing used immunoSEQ multiplex PCR; TCRdb keeps in-frame clones, though not all of them. Of 120,000 to 150,000 clones detected, about four fifths appear once; the ten largest clones hold roughly 10%. Sequenced here: peripheral blood mononuclear cells (PBMCs), sampled before the second cycle of nivolumab. The source is a human donor with classical Hodgkin lymphoma.

The chain employs TRBV7-9 and TRBJ2-4; 7 bases are shared with TRBD1. The J segment lost 5 bases and the V segment lost 5 bases, leaving 9 bases of the junction unmatched. The CDR3 has 15 residues. Germline CDR1 is SEHNR and CDR2 is FQNEAQ (reference sequence). CDR3 in amino acids: CASSHTDRAENIQYF. The DNA for the CDR3 is TGTGCCAGCAGCCACACAGACAGGGCGGAAAACATTCAGTACTTC.

A few counts support this clone. This sequence joins TRBV29-1 and TRBJ1-1, with D perhaps matching TRBD1 (5 bases). The CDR3 extends over 13 amino acids. The V and J ends lost 2 bases and 4 bases respectively, with 11 bases between them. Germline V gene sequence: CDR1 SQVTM, CDR2 ANQGSEA. This chain's CDR3 is CSVERGRATEAFF. The CDR3 DNA follows: TGCAGCGTTGAAAGGGGCAGGGCCACTGAAGCTTTCTTT.

This rearrangement joins TRBV6-1 to TRBJ2-1, with 9 bases identical to TRBD2. J lost 2 bases, V lost 4 bases, and 6 bases had no gene match. Per the germline V gene, CDR1 is MNHNS and CDR2 is SASEGT. This CDR3 is built from 16 residues. The chain's CDR3 is CASSAFPSGAYNEQFF. The CDR3 bases are TGTGCCAGCAGTGCGTTTCCTAGCGGGGCCTACAATGAGCAGTTCTTC.

The chain has TRBV28 and TRBJ1-5; D unresolved. This CDR3 spans 17 amino acids. Germline values: CDR1 MDHEN, CDR2 SYDVKM. V was shortened by 1 base and J by 0 bases, with 13 bases between the two germline ends. In DNA form, the CDR3 reads TGTGCCAGCAGTTTATATCCCCCGGGCTATAGCAATCAGCCCCAGCATTTT. As protein: CASSLYPPGYSNQPQHF.

The chain has TRBV2 and TRBJ2-5; D is uncertain. The CDR3 has 16 residues. CDR1 is SNHLY and CDR2 is FYNNEI in the germline V gene. V was pared by 0 bases and J by 7 bases, with 18 bases between. Written as DNA, the CDR3 is TGTGCCAGCAGTGAAGCAAAGGTGGCTACGACGGGGACCCAGTACTTC. Protein sequence: CASSEAKVATTGTQYF.

A few counts support this clone. The CDR3 bases are TGTGCCAGCAGCAGGGGTTTAGACACTGAAGCTTTCTTT. It encodes CASSRGLDTEAFF. The rearrangement joins TRBV6-5 to TRBJ1-1; TRBD1 is a possible D gene (6 bases). Per the germline V gene, CDR1 is MNHEY and CDR2 is SVGAGI. The germline V and J ends were trimmed by 6 bases and 3 bases, with 11 bases remaining between them. This CDR3 region has 13 residues.

The gene calls are TRBV7-2 and TRBJ1-6, with a tentative D call TRBD1 (5 bases). The CDR3 runs 13 residues. The ends were cut back, 2 bases at V and 13 bases at J, with 12 bases in the middle. Germline V gene data show CDR1 as SGHTA and CDR2 as FQGNSA. The DNA of the CDR3 is TGTGCCAGCAGCTTAATTGGGGGTCCCCCCCTCCACTTT. This codes for CASSLIGGPPLHF.

The genes are TRBV10-3 and TRBJ2-1, with TRBD2 identical over 8 bases. Per the germline V gene, CDR1 is ENHRY and CDR2 is SYGVKD. V lost 8 bases and J lost 8; bases outside the gene matches: 8. The CDR3 is 13 amino acids. The CDR3 coding sequence is TGTGCCATCGGGGAGCGGGAGCGGGATGAGCAGTTCTTC. This sequence encodes CAIGERERDEQFF.

The V gene is TRBV29-1, the J gene TRBJ2-7; no firm D call. Germline V gene sequence: CDR1 SQVTM, CDR2 ANQGSEA. V lost 0 bases, J lost 1 base, and 4 bases lay in between. The CDR3 has 12 residues. CDR3 residues: CSVEDSSYEQYF. As DNA, the CDR3 is TGCAGCGTTGAAGACAGTTCCTACGAGCAGTACTTC.